The 23 T cell receptor beta chains given below trace back to one sample, sequenced in a study of T-cell memory formation after mild COVID-19. Each CDR3 protein is one row after TCRdb ran MiXCR on the 5' RACE reads. The table shows 400,000 to 550,000 distinct CDR3 sequences, with around 27% occurring only once. The sample taken for sequencing was PBMCs or a T cell subset sorted from them (not recorded which). Source of these receptors: an adult woman who had mild COVID-19 (a few samples of this study predate the infection). Cell type and time point are not known.

This clonotype was counted a few times. V gene TRBV9 combines with J gene TRBJ2-7; TRBD1 aligns across 7 bases. The CDR3 loop spans 15 amino acids. With 5 bases clipped from V and 0 bases from J, the junction kept 8 bases outside the gene matches. In germline, CDR1 is SGDLS, CDR2 YYNGEE. CDR3 DNA sequence: TGTGCCAGCAGTAAAACCGGGACAGCCTCCTACGAGCAGTACTTC. This encodes CASSKTGTASYEQYF.

This clonotype was observed a handful of times. The V and J genes are TRBV20-1 and TRBJ1-6; D perhaps matches TRBD1 (5 bases). There are 15 residues in the CDR3. Germline lookup yields CDR1 DFQATT and CDR2 SNEGSKA (reference sequence). Trimming cost V 1 base and J 0 bases, with 7 bases left between them. The CDR3 here is CSARVGGSYNSPLHF. CDR3 nucleotide sequence: TGCAGTGCTAGAGTGGGGGGCTCCTATAATTCACCCCTCCACTTT.

The chain has TRBV5-6 and TRBJ2-5; 7 positions match TRBD1. The V gene end was trimmed by 4 bases and the J gene end by 6 bases; junction bases not matched to a gene: 15. Germline CDR1 is SGHDT and CDR2 is YYEEEE. The length of the CDR3 is 16 residues. The CDR3 spells CASSIRSTGKGKTQYF. Written as DNA, the CDR3 is TGTGCCAGCAGCATTAGATCGACAGGGAAAGGGAAGACCCAGTACTTC.

The J gene is TRBJ2-1, the V gene TRBV3-1; 9 nucleotides line up with TRBD2. Germline assignment: CDR1 LGHDT and CDR2 YNNKEL (reference sequence). The CDR3 is 16 amino acids. Trimming cost V 4 bases and J 1 base; bases outside gene matches: 5. CDR3 loop: CASSRSGSGSYNEQFF. The CDR3 DNA follows: TGTGCCAGCAGCCGTAGCGGGAGCGGGTCCTACAATGAGCAGTTCTTC.

This clonotype turned up a few times. The chain recombines TRBV11-2 with TRBJ2-1, with a weak D call TRBD1 (6 bases). V was trimmed by 5 bases and J by 12 bases, leaving 23 bases between them. The CDR3 is 15 residues long. Per the germline V gene, CDR1 is SGHAT and CDR2 is FQNNGV. CDR3: CASSPLASGTIRQFF. For the CDR3, the DNA is TGTGCCAGCAGCCCACTGGCGTCAGGGACAATTAGGCAGTTCTTC.

This clonotype was observed a handful of times. V gene TRBV7-9 combines with J gene TRBJ2-7; the D gene is possibly TRBD1 (6 bases). Trimming left V 5 bases short and J 5 bases short, with 16 bases between. Germline assignment: CDR1 SEHNR and CDR2 FQNEAQ (reference sequence). The CDR3 extends over 14 amino acids. This chain's CDR3 is CASSRGQGFDEQYF. CDR3 coding DNA: TGTGCCAGCAGCCGCGGGCAGGGGTTCGACGAGCAGTACTTC.

The table lists this clonotype with a count of one. J is TRBJ2-5 and V is TRBV6-5, with TRBD2 matching over 12 bases. V lost 4 bases to trimming and J lost 5 bases; unmatched junction nucleotides: 8. The germline V gene has CDR1 MNHEY and CDR2 SVGAGI. This CDR3 has 16 amino acids. CDR3 nucleotides: TGTGCCAGCAGTTCAACTCTAGCGGGAGGGTTGGAGACCCAGTACTTC. Translation gives CASSSTLAGGLETQYF.

The chain recombines TRBV15 with TRBJ1-5; 8 nucleotides match TRBD1. This CDR3 is 15 amino acids long. Germline V gives CDR1 LNHNV, CDR2 YYDKDF (reference sequence). Trimming took 1 base from V and 4 from J; bases not matched to a gene: 3. CDR3 in amino acids: CATSRGQGANQPQHF. The CDR3 DNA follows: TGTGCCACCAGCAGAGGGCAGGGGGCGAATCAGCCCCAGCATTTT.

The V call is TRBV19, the J call TRBJ2-7; 8 nucleotides agree with TRBD2. Germline V gene data show CDR1 as LNHDA and CDR2 as SQIVND (reference sequence). J was trimmed by 3 bases and V by 9 bases; bases with no gene match: 19. This CDR3 spans 17 amino acids. DNA for the CDR3: TGTGCCAGCCCCCCCCTCCAGCGGGAGCAACCCAGCTACGAGCAGTACTTC. Translating gives CASPPLQREQPSYEQYF.

This clonotype showed up just a few times. This chain connects TRBV6-4 to TRBJ2-2; no definite D call. The CDR3 length is 14 residues. Trimming left V 2 bases short and J 3 bases short, with 7 bases between. Germline values: CDR1 MRHNA, CDR2 SNTAGT. The CDR3 here is CASSDGIYTGELFF. For the CDR3, the DNA is TGTGCCAGCAGTGACGGGATTTACACCGGGGAGCTGTTTTTT.

This clonotype has only a few counts. This chain links TRBV9 with TRBJ1-1; perhaps TRBD1 as D (5 bases). CDR3 size: 16 residues. The V end lost 4 bases, the J end lost 1 base, and 17 bases lay between the germline ends. Germline assignment: CDR1 SGDLS and CDR2 YYNGEE. CDR3 amino acids: CASSPPFGTGNTEAFF. The CDR3 DNA sequence: TGTGCCAGCAGCCCCCCCTTTGGGACTGGGAACACTGAAGCTTTCTTT.

This chain links TRBV3-1 with TRBJ1-2; 8 bases are shared with TRBD1. Germline V gives CDR1 LGHDT, CDR2 YNNKEL (reference sequence). The CDR3 spans 16 residues. The trim removed 4 bases at V and 1 base at J, leaving 8 bases unmatched. Here the CDR3 DNA reads TGTGCCAGCAGCCCGACAGGGGACCTCCTTAACTATGGCTACACCTTC. Encoded protein: CASSPTGDLLNYGYTF.

The CDR3 bases are TGCGCCAGCAGCTTGGACGGAGCCTCCTACGAGCAGTACTTC. This gives the protein CASSLDGASYEQYF. The J gene is TRBJ2-7, the V gene TRBV5-1; no definite D call. V was trimmed by 0 bases and J by 0 bases, leaving 7 bases between them. Germline lookup yields CDR1 SGHRS and CDR2 YFSETQ. This CDR3 is 14 amino acids long.

V usage is TRBV7-2 and J usage is TRBJ2-7; D is possibly TRBD2 (6 bases). The V end was cut by 10 bases, the J end by 3 bases, with 7 bases between. Germline V lookup: CDR1 SGHTA, CDR2 FQGNSA. This CDR3 is built from 10 residues. CDR3 sequence: CATGDYEQYF. For the CDR3, the DNA is TGTGCCACGGGGGACTACGAGCAGTACTTC.

The CDR3 DNA sequence: TGTGCCAGCAATCTGGGGGGCTATCACAATGAGCAGTTCTTC. The encoded protein is CASNLGGYHNEQFF. This rearrangement joins TRBV7-9 to TRBJ2-1; possibly TRBD1 or TRBD2 for D (6 bases each). The V gene's germline CDR1 is SEHNR and CDR2 FQNEAQ (reference sequence). The CDR3 covers 14 residues. V lost 7 bases and J lost 5, with 15 bases in between.

The V gene is TRBV2, the J gene TRBJ1-1; 7 bases line up with TRBD1. V dropped 5 bases and J dropped 0; count of bases not matched to a gene: 6. CDR3 length equals 15 residues. The germline gives CDR1 SNHLY, CDR2 FYNNEI. The CDR3 sequence: CASSFPGTVNTEAFF. The CDR3 bases are TGTGCCAGCAGTTTCCCCGGGACAGTGAACACTGAAGCTTTCTTT. The variable domain in full, with the rest retrieved from reference TRBV2 and TRBJ1-1, is EPEVTQTPSHQVTQMGQEVILRCVPISNHLYFYWYRQILGQKVEFLVSFYNNEISEKSEIFDDQFSVERPDGSNFTLKIRSTKLEDSAMYFCASSFPGTVNTEAFFGQGTRLTVV.

This clonotype has more than one count but fewer than ten. This chain uses TRBV5-1 with TRBJ2-7; D uncertain. Trimming took off 0 bases at V and 3 bases at J, with 10 bases between the two ends. The germline V gene has CDR1 SGHRS and CDR2 YFSETQ. The CDR3 covers 14 residues. CDR3 sequence reads: CASSLEGTYYEQYF. CDR3 nucleotide sequence: TGCGCCAGCAGCTTGGAGGGAACCTACTACGAGCAGTACTTC.

This chain uses TRBV6-2 or TRBV6-3 with TRBJ2-1, with 13 bases fitting TRBD2. The CDR3 consists of 18 residues. CDR1 MNHEY and CDR2 SVGEGT come from the germline V gene. After removal of 6 bases from V and 0 bases from J, the junction contained 8 bases not matched to a gene. The CDR3 is CASSLRLAGGLSYNEQFF. The CDR3 bases are TGTGCCAGCAGCCTCCGACTAGCGGGGGGACTCTCCTACAATGAGCAGTTCTTC.

The genes are TRBV4-1 and TRBJ2-1; 7 positions match TRBD2. V gave up 8 bases and J gave up 9 bases; unmatched junction bases: 13. The length of the CDR3 is 14 residues. The germline CDR1 and CDR2 sequences are MGHRA and YSYEKL. CDR3 bases: TGCGCCAGCTCGAGGGGAGGGTCCCCACCTGAGCAGTTCTTC. Translation: CASSRGGSPPEQFF.

The chain links TRBV12-3 or TRBV12-4 to TRBJ1-4; a possible D gene is TRBD1 (5 bases). The CDR3 has 16 residues. The V and J ends lost 7 bases and 0 bases respectively, with 15 bases between them. This CDR3 reads CASIFSTGATNEKLFF. The CDR3 coding sequence is TGTGCCAGCATATTTTCAACAGGTGCAACTAATGAAAAACTGTTTTTT.

DNA of the CDR3: TGTGCCAGCAGCCCCCGACAGGGAGCGCCTAGCGGGGGCTACAATGAGCAGTTCTTC. Translated, it gives CASSPRQGAPSGGYNEQFF. The rearrangement uses TRBV7-9 and TRBJ2-1; 10 positions agree with TRBD2. Germline trimming cut 5 bases from V and 3 bases from J; bases unmatched to any gene: 16. There are 19 residues in the CDR3. Germline V gives CDR1 SEHNR, CDR2 FQNEAQ (reference sequence).

The genes are TRBV12-3 or TRBV12-4 and TRBJ2-5, with a tentative D call TRBD2 (6 bases). There are 12 residues in the CDR3. V dropped 4 bases and J dropped 5 bases, with 8 bases sitting between them. For the CDR3, the DNA is TGTGCCAGCAGTTGGGGGGAGGAGACCCAGTACTTC. Translated: CASSWGEETQYF.

The sample holds a few counts of this clonotype. The chain links TRBV7-8 to TRBJ1-6, with D tentatively TRBD1 (5 bases). The length of the CDR3 is 14 residues. Germline loops: CDR1 SGHVS, CDR2 FQNEAQ. V gave up 8 bases and J gave up 5 bases, with 13 bases separating them. CDR3 protein: CASRPRVDNSPLHF. The CDR3 nucleotides read TGTGCCAGCCGTCCCAGGGTTGATAATTCACCCCTCCACTTT.